This T cell receptor beta chain was identified during a study of cytomegalovirus exposure and HLA in healthy donors. The CDR3 is 11 amino acids. The germline V and J ends were trimmed by 2 bases and 5 bases, with 4 bases remaining between them. Germline-derived CDR1 and CDR2 are MDHEN and SYDVKM. The method was immunoSEQ multiplex PCR; TCRdb's version includes in-frame clones alone and lacks a portion of them. The top ten hold approximately 0.95% of the sample, which has about 66,000 clones, 96% seen once. The donors were part of the approximately 130-subject validation cohort, which stood apart from the 666-subject first cohort.

The rearrangement links TRBV28 to TRBJ2-7; D not certain. The source material was PBMCs. The source is a man aged 18 to 30 in good health and CMV-seronegative. This CDR3 is CASSLLDEQYF. DNA for the CDR3: TGTGCCAGCAGTTTACTCGACGAGCAGTACTTC.